A single sample is the source of the 24 T cell receptor beta chains below, sequenced in a study of blood T cells in healthy people across ages. Together with a sample-barcoded 5' primer, a J-beta primer mix was included in a second PCR lasting roughly 6 to 12 cycles. TCRdb reprocessed the 5' RACE reads via MiXCR and lists one record per CDR3 protein. The sample records hundreds of thousands of distinct CDR3 sequences, 58% being singletons. The sample comprised blood. The receptors were sampled from a man aged 25 to 45 in good health.

The V call is TRBV12-5, the J call TRBJ2-1, with TRBD2 identical over 8 bases. Germline-derived CDR1 and CDR2 are LGHNT and FRNRAP. Trimming removed 0 bases from V and 11 bases from J; junction bases left unmatched: 12. The CDR3 contains 16 residues. CDR3 residues: CASGLVSSGRTSQQFF. The CDR3, as DNA: TGTGCTAGTGGTTTGGTTTCTAGCGGGCGTACAAGTCAGCAGTTCTTC.

This clonotype was seen a handful of times. V usage is TRBV5-4 and J usage is TRBJ2-5; 7 nucleotides align to TRBD1. Germline V gene data show CDR1 as SGHNT and CDR2 as YYREEE (reference sequence). Trimming removed 3 bases from V and 2 bases from J; junction bases left unmatched: 7. The CDR3 has 15 amino acids. The CDR3 bases are TGTGCCAGCAGCTCAAGAAAGACAGGGCAAGAGACCCAGTACTTC. Translating gives CASSSRKTGQETQYF.

J is TRBJ2-1 and V is TRBV4-1, with 7 bases aligning to TRBD2. Germline V gene lookup returns CDR1 MGHRA and CDR2 YSYEKL. The CDR3 is made up of 16 amino acids. V dropped 0 bases and J dropped 6; count of bases not matched to a gene: 8. CDR3 nucleotides: TGCGCCAGCAGCCAAGACCGGGGGGTCGGGGGCAATGAGCAGTTCTTC. Protein: CASSQDRGVGGNEQFF.

The chain employs TRBV30 and TRBJ1-6; D is uncertain. The V gene lost 1 base and the J gene lost 7 bases, with 11 bases spanning the gap. Germline assignment: CDR1 GTSNPN and CDR2 SVGIG (reference sequence). The CDR3 runs to 14 residues. The CDR3 DNA reads TGTGCCTGGAGTGATTACCAACTCAATTCACCCCTCCACTTT. Residues: CAWSDYQLNSPLHF.

The chain links TRBV6-2 or TRBV6-3 to TRBJ1-4, with 7 bases identical to TRBD1. This CDR3 has 14 residues. V shed 5 bases and J 8 bases; nucleotides not matched to a gene: 8. CDR1 and CDR2 from the germline V gene are MNHEY and SVGEGT. DNA for the CDR3: TGTGCCAGCAGTCCAACAGGGGAGCCAGAAAAACTGTTTTTT. Residues: CASSPTGEPEKLFF.

V is TRBV7-2 and J is TRBJ2-5; D is perhaps TRBD1 (6 bases). CDR3 length equals 16 residues. Trimming took 1 base from V and 0 from J, leaving 12 bases between them. From germline, CDR1 is SGHTA and CDR2 FQGNSA. The CDR3 DNA reads as TGTGCCAGCAGCTTAGGTAGCAGGGGACACCAAGAGACCCAGTACTTC. This codes for CASSLGSRGHQETQYF.

The V call is TRBV5-1, the J call TRBJ2-1, with 8 bases lining up with TRBD1. Germline CDR1 and CDR2: SGHRS and YFSETQ. The V segment lost 6 bases and the J segment 5 bases; nucleotides outside the gene matches: 7. The CDR3 is made up of 14 amino acids. This CDR3 is CASTQGARDNEQFF. In nucleotides, the CDR3 is TGCGCCAGCACCCAGGGGGCGCGGGACAATGAGCAGTTCTTC.

This clonotype came up a few times. The V and J genes are TRBV29-1 and TRBJ2-7, with TRBD2 identical over 9 bases. The CDR3 loop spans 12 amino acids. The germline CDR1 and CDR2 sequences are SQVTM and ANQGSEA. V shed 5 bases, J shed 4 bases, and the junction held 3 bases outside the gene matches. Here the CDR3 reads CSVSTSGYEQYF. Here the CDR3 DNA reads TGCAGCGTTTCGACTAGCGGATACGAGCAGTACTTC.

This chain joins TRBV13 and TRBJ2-3, with D uncertain. Trimming removed 5 bases at V and 4 bases at J, with 13 bases between. This CDR3 has 14 residues. Germline values: CDR1 PRHDT, CDR2 FYEKMQ (reference sequence). CDR3: CASSLQMEPDTQYF. The CDR3 DNA sequence: TGTGCCAGCAGCCTACAGATGGAGCCAGATACGCAGTATTTT.

The V call is TRBV10-3, the J call TRBJ2-3; weak D call: TRBD2 (6 bases). Germline loops: CDR1 ENHRY, CDR2 SYGVKD. V was shortened by 4 bases and J by 0 bases, with 14 bases between the two germline ends. CDR3 length: 16 amino acids. CDR3 in amino acids: CAISGGRGASTDTQYF. CDR3 nucleotide sequence: TGTGCCATCAGTGGGGGTCGCGGGGCTAGCACAGATACGCAGTATTTT.

J is TRBJ2-5 and V is TRBV29-1, with D uncertain. CDR3 length equals 14 residues. Between the trimmed V and J ends, which lost 4 bases and 5 bases, there was a span of 17 bases. Germline CDR1 reads SQVTM; CDR2 reads ANQGSEA. CDR3 nucleotide sequence: TGCAGCGTTGGAATCCCGGAACGCGGTGAGACCCAGTACTTC. Its translation is CSVGIPERGETQYF.

This clonotype was seen a few times. J is TRBJ1-2 and V is TRBV5-1, with D uncertain. The CDR3 has 13 residues. Deletions cut 4 bases from V and 6 bases from J, with 13 bases between. The V gene's germline CDR1 is SGHRS and CDR2 YFSETQ. The CDR3 region is CASSVDDLDGYTF. Written as DNA, the CDR3 is TGCGCCAGCAGCGTCGATGACTTGGATGGCTACACCTTC.

The chain recombines TRBV24-1 with TRBJ1-2; perhaps TRBD1 as D (5 bases). The CDR3 has 15 residues. CDR1 and CDR2 (germline): KGHDR, SFDVKD. V lost 4 bases, J lost 4 bases, and 15 bases lay in between. CDR3 bases: TGTGCCACCAGTGACGCCGGGACCGAGACCTATGGCTACACCTTC. Translation: CATSDAGTETYGYTF.

This rearrangement joins TRBV7-9 to TRBJ1-2; 7 nucleotides agree with TRBD1. CDR1 SEHNR and CDR2 FQNEAQ come from the germline V gene (reference sequence). CDR3 length: 15 residues. V shed 6 bases, J shed 2 bases, and the junction held 9 bases outside the gene matches. In DNA, the CDR3 is TGTGCCAGCAGTTTCCCACCGGGACAGAACTATGGCTACACCTTC. It specifies CASSFPPGQNYGYTF.

This clonotype was seen more than once but under ten times. This rearrangement joins TRBV29-1 to TRBJ1-2; D unresolved. Trimming pared 7 bases from V and 5 bases from J, leaving 17 bases between. CDR1 is SQVTM and CDR2 is ANQGSEA in the germline V gene. This CDR3 has 13 residues. The CDR3 is CSGQHDSPYGYTF. Written as DNA, the CDR3 is TGCAGCGGCCAACATGACTCGCCTTATGGCTACACCTTC.

This chain joins TRBV3-1 and TRBJ1-2; TRBD1 might be the D (6 bases). V dropped 6 bases and J dropped 8 bases, with 22 bases sitting between them. Germline values: CDR1 LGHDT, CDR2 YNNKEL (reference sequence). The CDR3 has 15 residues. CDR3 bases: TGTGCCAGCAGACTGAAAGGGGGGATCCGTGGCGGCTACACCTTC. Amino acids: CASRLKGGIRGGYTF.

V is TRBV21-1 and J is TRBJ1-2; the table's D call, TRBD1, has no DNA check behind it. TRBV21-1 is classified as a pseudogene. This CDR3 region has 15 residues. The chain's CDR3 is CASSKDGQALYGYTF. The CDR3 DNA follows: TGTGCCAGCAGCAAAGACGGACAGGCTCTTTATGGCTACACCTTC.

The chain has TRBV5-5 and TRBJ2-7; TRBD1 might be the D (5 bases). Near its end, the DNA agrees better with TRBJ2-5, so the J call may be wrong. This CDR3 is built from 14 residues. Germline V CDR1 and CDR2: SGHKS, YYEKEE (reference sequence). The CDR3: CASSFRVYQETQYF. The CDR3 DNA reads TGTGCCAGCAGCTTCAGGGTCTACCAAGAGACCCAGTACTTC.

Concerning this clonotype itself: One end of the junction varies from germline; a read error may be responsible. The rearrangement uses TRBV7-7 and TRBJ2-7; TRBD1 matches 7 bases. TRBJ2-5 matches the DNA end more closely, so the J call is doubtful. Germline assignment: CDR1 SSHAT and CDR2 FNYEAQ (reference sequence). The CDR3 loop spans 15 amino acids. This CDR3 reads CASSKTPGQWETQYF. CDR3 nucleotide sequence: TGTGCTAGCAGCAAAACCCCGGGACAGTGGGAGACCCAGTACTTC.

V gene TRBV5-1 combines with J gene TRBJ2-7, with D possibly TRBD2 on 6 matching bases. CDR1 is SGHRS and CDR2 is YFSETQ in the germline V gene. Trimming removed 3 bases from V and 3 bases from J, with 13 bases in between. This CDR3 region has 14 residues. This CDR3 is CASSSPGTYYEQYF. CDR3 nucleotides: TGCGCCAGCAGCTCCCCCGGGACTTACTACGAGCAGTACTTC.

The chain combines TRBV15 with TRBJ2-2, with D uncertain. Per the germline V gene, CDR1 is LNHNV and CDR2 is YYDKDF (reference sequence). The CDR3 is made up of 15 amino acids. V was cut by 5 bases and J by 7 bases, with 17 bases left in between. The chain's CDR3 is CATSLSWQRSGELFF. Written as DNA, the CDR3 is TGTGCCACCAGCCTCTCCTGGCAGCGAAGCGGGGAGCTGTTTTTT. Together with reference TRBV15 and TRBJ2-2, the CDR3 gives the full variable domain: DAMVIQNPRYQVTQFGKPVTLSCSQTLNHNVMYWYQQKSSQAPKLLFHYYDKDFNNEADTPDNFQSRRPNTSFCFLDIRSPGLGDTAMYLCATSLSWQRSGELFFGEGSRLTVL.

This clonotype was detected a few times. J is TRBJ2-7 and V is TRBV7-2; 14 nucleotides agree with TRBD2. The germline CDR1 and CDR2 sequences are SGHTA and FQGNSA. V lost 0 bases and J lost 6; bases outside the gene matches: 4. CDR3 length: 16 residues. CDR3 DNA sequence: TGTGCCAGCAGCTTAGCTGGGACTAGCGGGAGTGGCGAGCAGTACTTC. Translating gives CASSLAGTSGSGEQYF.

The genes are TRBV11-2 and TRBJ1-2, with D uncertain. Trimming left V 1 base short and J 4 bases short, with 16 bases between. CDR1 SGHAT and CDR2 FQNNGV come from the germline V gene. There are 16 residues in the CDR3. The CDR3 DNA follows: TGTGCCAGCAGCTTAGTATTGGGCGGGCCATCCTATGGCTACACCTTC. The encoded protein is CASSLVLGGPSYGYTF.

This clonotype was observed a handful of times. The chain carries TRBV2 and TRBJ1-1; D may be TRBD1 (6 bases). The V and J ends lost 4 bases and 1 base respectively, with 7 bases between them. CDR3 size: 13 residues. The germline CDR1 and CDR2 sequences are SNHLY and FYNNEI. The chain's CDR3 is CASSGQANTEAFF. CDR3 coding DNA: TGTGCCAGCAGTGGACAGGCGAACACTGAAGCTTTCTTT.